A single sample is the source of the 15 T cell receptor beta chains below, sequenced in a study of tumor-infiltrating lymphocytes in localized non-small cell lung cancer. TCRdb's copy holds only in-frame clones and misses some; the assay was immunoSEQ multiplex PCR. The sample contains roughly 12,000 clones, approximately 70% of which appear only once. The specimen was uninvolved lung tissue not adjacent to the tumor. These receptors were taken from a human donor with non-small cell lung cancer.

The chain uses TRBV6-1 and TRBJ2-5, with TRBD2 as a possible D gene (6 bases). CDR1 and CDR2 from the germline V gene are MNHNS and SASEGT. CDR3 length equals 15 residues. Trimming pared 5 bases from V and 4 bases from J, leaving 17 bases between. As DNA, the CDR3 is TGTGCCAGCAGTCCAAGGGACCCCGGGAGAGAGACCCAGTACTTC. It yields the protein CASSPRDPGRETQYF.

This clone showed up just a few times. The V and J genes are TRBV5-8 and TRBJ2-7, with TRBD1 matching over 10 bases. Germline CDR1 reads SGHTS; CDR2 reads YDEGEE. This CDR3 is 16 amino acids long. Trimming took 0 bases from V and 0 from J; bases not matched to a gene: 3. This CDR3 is CASSLGQGAFSYEQYF. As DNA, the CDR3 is TGTGCCAGCAGCTTGGGACAGGGGGCCTTCTCCTACGAGCAGTACTTC. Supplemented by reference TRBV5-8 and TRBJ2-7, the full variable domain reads EAGVTQSPTHLIKTRGQQATLRCSPISGHTSVYWYQQALGLGLQFLLWYDEGEERNRGNFPPRFSGRQFPNYSSELNVNALELEDSALYLCASSLGQGAFSYEQYFGPGTRLTVT.

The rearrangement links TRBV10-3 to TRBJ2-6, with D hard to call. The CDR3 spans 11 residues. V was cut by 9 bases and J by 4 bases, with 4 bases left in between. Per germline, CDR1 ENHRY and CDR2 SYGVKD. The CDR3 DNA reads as TGTGCCATGGGAGGGGCCAACGTCCTGACTTTC. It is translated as CAMGGANVLTF.

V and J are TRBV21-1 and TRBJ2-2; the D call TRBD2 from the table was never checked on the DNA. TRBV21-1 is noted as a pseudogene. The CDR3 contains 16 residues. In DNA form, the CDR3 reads TGTGCCAGCAGCAAAGGAGCGGGAGGGCCGGGCGGGGAGCTGTTTTTT. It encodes CASSKGAGGPGGELFF.

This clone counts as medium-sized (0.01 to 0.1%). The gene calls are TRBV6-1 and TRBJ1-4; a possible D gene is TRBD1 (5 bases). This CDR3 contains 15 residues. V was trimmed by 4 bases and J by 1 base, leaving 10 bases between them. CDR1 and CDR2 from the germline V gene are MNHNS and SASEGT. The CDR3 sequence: CASSVGGGTNEKLFF. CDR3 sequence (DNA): TGTGCCAGCAGTGTCGGCGGGGGAACTAATGAAAAACTGTTTTTT.

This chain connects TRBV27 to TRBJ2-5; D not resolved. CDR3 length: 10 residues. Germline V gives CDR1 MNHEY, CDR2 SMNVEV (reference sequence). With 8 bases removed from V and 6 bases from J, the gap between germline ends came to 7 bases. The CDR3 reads CASLPQTQYF. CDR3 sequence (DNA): TGTGCCAGCCTCCCACAGACCCAGTACTTC.

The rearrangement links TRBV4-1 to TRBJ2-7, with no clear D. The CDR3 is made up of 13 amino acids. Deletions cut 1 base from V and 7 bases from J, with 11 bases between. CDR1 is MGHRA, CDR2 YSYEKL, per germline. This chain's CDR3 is CASSQAPSKEQYF. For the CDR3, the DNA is TGCGCCAGCAGCCAAGCGCCCAGCAAGGAGCAGTACTTC.

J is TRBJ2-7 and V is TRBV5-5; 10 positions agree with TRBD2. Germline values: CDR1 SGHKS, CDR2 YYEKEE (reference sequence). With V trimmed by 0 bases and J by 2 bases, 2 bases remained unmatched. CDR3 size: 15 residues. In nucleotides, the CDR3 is TGTGCCAGCAGCTTGGCTAGCGGGGGACCCTACGAGCAGTACTTC. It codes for CASSLASGGPYEQYF.

DNA of the CDR3: TGTGCCAGCAGCTTAGGGGCCACTAGCACAGATACGCAGTATTTT. Protein product: CASSLGATSTDTQYF. This sequence joins TRBV11-3 and TRBJ2-3; unclear D gene. CDR1 and CDR2 from the germline V gene are SGHNT and YENEEA. CDR3 length: 15 residues. Trimming shortened V by 1 base and J by 0 bases, and 8 bases separated the two germline ends.

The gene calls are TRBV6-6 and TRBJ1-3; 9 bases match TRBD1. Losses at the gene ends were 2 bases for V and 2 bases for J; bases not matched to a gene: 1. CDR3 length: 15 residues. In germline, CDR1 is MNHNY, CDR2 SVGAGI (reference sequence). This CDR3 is CASSYGTGTGNTIYF. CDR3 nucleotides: TGTGCCAGCAGTTACGGGACAGGGACTGGAAACACCATATATTTT.

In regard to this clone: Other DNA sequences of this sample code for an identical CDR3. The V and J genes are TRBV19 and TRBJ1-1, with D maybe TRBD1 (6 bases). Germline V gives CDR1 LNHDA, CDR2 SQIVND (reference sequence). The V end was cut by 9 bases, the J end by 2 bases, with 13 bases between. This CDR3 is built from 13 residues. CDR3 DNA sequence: TGTGCCAGCTCAGACAGGCTTAACACTGAAGCTTTCTTT. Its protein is CASSDRLNTEAFF. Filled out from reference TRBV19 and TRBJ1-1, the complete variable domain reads DGGITQSPKYLFRKEGQNVTLSCEQNLNHDAMYWYRQDPGQGLRLIYYSQIVNDFQKGDIAEGYSVSREKKESFPLTVTSAQKNPTAFYLCASSDRLNTEAFFGQGTRLTVV.

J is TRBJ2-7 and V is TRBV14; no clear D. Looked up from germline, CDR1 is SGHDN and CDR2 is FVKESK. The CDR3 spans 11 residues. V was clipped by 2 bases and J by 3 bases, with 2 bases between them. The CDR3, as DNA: TGTGCCAGCAGCCAATTCTACGAGCAGTACTTC. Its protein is CASSQFYEQYF.

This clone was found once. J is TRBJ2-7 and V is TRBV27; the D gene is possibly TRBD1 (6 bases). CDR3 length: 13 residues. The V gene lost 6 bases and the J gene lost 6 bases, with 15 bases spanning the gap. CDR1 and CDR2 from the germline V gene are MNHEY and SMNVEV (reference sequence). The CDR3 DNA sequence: TGTGCCAGCAGCCAGGGACAAGTACGCGAGCAGTACTTC. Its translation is CASSQGQVREQYF.

The CDR3 region has the DNA TGTGCCAGCAGTCGGGACAGTGCTAATTTGAATGAAAAACTGTTTTTT. As protein: CASSRDSANLNEKLFF. The J gene is TRBJ1-4, the V gene TRBV5-6; TRBD1 agrees at 7 bases. The CDR3 covers 16 residues. The V gene's germline CDR1 is SGHDT and CDR2 YYEEEE. J gave up 5 bases and V 5 bases, and 12 bases lay outside the gene matches.

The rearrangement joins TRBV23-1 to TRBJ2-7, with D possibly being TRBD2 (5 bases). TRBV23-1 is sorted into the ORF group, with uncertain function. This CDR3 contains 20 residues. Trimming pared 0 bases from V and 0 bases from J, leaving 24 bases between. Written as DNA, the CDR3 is TGCGCCAGCAGTCAATCTTTCCCAGTTACTAGTCAGAAACCCTCCTACGAGCAGTACTTC. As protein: CASSQSFPVTSQKPSYEQYF.